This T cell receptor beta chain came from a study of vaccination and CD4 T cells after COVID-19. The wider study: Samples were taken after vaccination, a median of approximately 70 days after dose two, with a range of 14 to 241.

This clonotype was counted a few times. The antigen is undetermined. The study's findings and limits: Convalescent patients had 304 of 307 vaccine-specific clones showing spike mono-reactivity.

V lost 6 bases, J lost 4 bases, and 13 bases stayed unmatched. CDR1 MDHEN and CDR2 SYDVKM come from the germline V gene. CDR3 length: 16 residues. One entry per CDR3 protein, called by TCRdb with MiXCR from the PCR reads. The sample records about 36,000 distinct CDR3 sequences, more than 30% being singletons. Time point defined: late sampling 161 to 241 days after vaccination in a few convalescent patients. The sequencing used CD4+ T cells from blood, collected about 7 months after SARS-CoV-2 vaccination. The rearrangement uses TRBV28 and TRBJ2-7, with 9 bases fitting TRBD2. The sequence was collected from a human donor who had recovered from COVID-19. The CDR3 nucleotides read TGTGCCAGCAGGACGATTGCAGCGGGAGGACTTTACGAGCAGTACTTC. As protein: CASRTIAAGGLYEQYF.